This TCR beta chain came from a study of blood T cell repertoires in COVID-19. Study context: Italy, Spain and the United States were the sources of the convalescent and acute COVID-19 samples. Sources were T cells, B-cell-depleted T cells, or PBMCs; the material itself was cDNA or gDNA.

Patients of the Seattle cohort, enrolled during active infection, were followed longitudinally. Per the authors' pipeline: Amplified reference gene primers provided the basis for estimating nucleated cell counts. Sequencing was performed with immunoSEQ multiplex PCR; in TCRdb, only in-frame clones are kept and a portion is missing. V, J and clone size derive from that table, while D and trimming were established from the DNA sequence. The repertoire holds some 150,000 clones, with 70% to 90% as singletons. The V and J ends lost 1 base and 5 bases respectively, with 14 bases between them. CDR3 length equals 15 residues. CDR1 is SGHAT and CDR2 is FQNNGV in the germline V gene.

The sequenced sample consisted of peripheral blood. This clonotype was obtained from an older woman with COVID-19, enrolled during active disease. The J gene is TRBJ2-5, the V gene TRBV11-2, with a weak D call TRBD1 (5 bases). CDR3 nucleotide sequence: TGTGCCAGCAGCTTAGGGTCAGGGAATATGGAGACCCAGTACTTC. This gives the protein CASSLGSGNMETQYF.